These 19 T cell receptor beta chains share one sample of origin, sequenced in a study of T cell responses to AZD1222 COVID-19 vaccine. Clones were sequenced by immunoSEQ multiplex PCR, and TCRdb holds only the in-frame ones, with some missing. The sample includes 80,000 to 90,000 clones, 92% of them seen just once. The sequencing here drew on peripheral blood, taken on day 0 of AZD1222 vaccination. The receptors derive from an adult in good health.

The rearrangement links TRBV25-1 to TRBJ2-7; D might be TRBD1 (6 bases). Germline assignment: CDR1 MGHDK and CDR2 SYGVNS. The CDR3 is made up of 13 amino acids. V lost 6 bases and J lost 1, with 10 bases in between. CDR3 in DNA: TGTGCCAGCAGACAGGGAGAATCCTACGAGCAGTACTTC. Protein product: CASRQGESYEQYF.

In its sample, this clone was seen once. V usage is TRBV5-4 and J usage is TRBJ1-1; D is unclear. V was trimmed by 3 bases and J by 2 bases, leaving 11 bases between them. This CDR3 is 14 amino acids long. CDR1 is SGHNT, CDR2 YYREEE, per germline (reference sequence). CDR3 sequence (DNA): TGTGCCAGCAGCTCTCCTACACCCAACACTGAAGCTTTCTTT. Translating it yields CASSSPTPNTEAFF.

The chain joins TRBV12-3 or TRBV12-4 to TRBJ2-7; D might be TRBD2 (7 bases). The CDR3 sequence is 13 residues long. V lost 8 bases and J lost 4, with 15 bases in between. CDR3 sequence: CASLGGAGYEQYF. CDR3 nucleotide sequence: TGTGCCAGCCTAGGGGGGGCTGGGTACGAGCAGTACTTC.

This sequence joins TRBV15 and TRBJ2-3, with a weak D call TRBD2 (6 bases). This CDR3 is built from 16 residues. The V end was cut by 0 bases, the J end by 2 bases, with 12 bases between. CDR1 and CDR2 (germline): LNHNV, YYDKDF (reference sequence). The CDR3 is CATSRDGAGYTDTQYF. The DNA for the CDR3 is TGTGCCACCAGCAGAGACGGGGCGGGGTACACAGATACGCAGTATTTT.

The chain couples TRBV28 to TRBJ2-1, with unresolved D. Germline V gene lookup returns CDR1 MDHEN and CDR2 SYDVKM. V was shortened by 2 bases and J by 7 bases, with 9 bases between the two germline ends. CDR3 length: 13 residues. CDR3 in amino acids: CASSLGLGNEQFF. CDR3 nucleotides: TGTGCCAGCAGTTTAGGGTTGGGGAATGAGCAGTTCTTC.

The chain is built from TRBV6-1 and TRBJ1-4; no definite D call. The CDR3 loop spans 16 amino acids. Germline-derived CDR1 and CDR2 are MNHNS and SASEGT. The V end was cut by 3 bases, the J end by 0 bases, with 11 bases between. In DNA, the CDR3 is TGTGCCAGCAGTGAGGTCGGATCTGCAACTAATGAAAAACTGTTTTTT. Translated: CASSEVGSATNEKLFF.

The rearrangement links TRBV4-1 to TRBJ1-5; possible D gene TRBD1, 5 bases. Germline V gene lookup returns CDR1 MGHRA and CDR2 YSYEKL. The CDR3 totals 18 residues. V lost 4 bases to trimming and J lost 1 base, with 20 bases between them. CDR3 sequence (DNA): TGCGCCAGCAGCCCCGACCTTCCGACAGTGATGAGCAATCAGCCCCAGCATTTT. It translates to CASSPDLPTVMSNQPQHF.

The rearrangement links TRBV7-2 to TRBJ2-7; D possibly matches TRBD1 or TRBD2 (5 bases each). In germline, CDR1 is SGHTA, CDR2 FQGNSA. Trimming took off 1 base at V and 1 base at J, with 11 bases between the two ends. CDR3 size: 15 residues. As DNA, the CDR3 is TGTGCCAGCAGCTTAGGGGACCCGAAATCCTACGAGCAGTACTTC. This encodes CASSLGDPKSYEQYF.

This chain joins TRBV14 and TRBJ1-4; no firm D call. Trimming pared 3 bases from V and 5 bases from J, leaving 7 bases between. CDR3 length: 13 residues. In germline, CDR1 is SGHDN, CDR2 FVKESK. The CDR3 DNA follows: TGTGCCAGCAGCCATGGCGGGAATGAAAAACTGTTTTTT. This gives the protein CASSHGGNEKLFF.

The gene calls are TRBV30 and TRBJ1-1; no definite D call. Germline loops: CDR1 GTSNPN, CDR2 SVGIG (reference sequence). V lost 5 bases and J 4 bases, leaving 14 bases between the germline ends. The CDR3 length is 13 residues. CDR3 region: CAWCSRTGTEAFF. In DNA, the CDR3 is TGTGCCTGGTGTAGTCGAACGGGCACTGAAGCTTTCTTT.

This rearrangement joins TRBV3-1 (or the pseudogene TRBV3-2) to TRBJ2-3; D is perhaps TRBD2 (5 bases). The germline CDR1 and CDR2 sequences are LGHDT and YNNKEL (reference sequence). V was shortened by 8 bases and J by 6 bases, with 12 bases between the two germline ends. There are 12 residues in the CDR3. As DNA, the CDR3 is TGTGCCAGCGGGTTTCGAGGGGATACGCAGTATTTT. Encoded protein: CASGFRGDTQYF.

This chain uses TRBV10-3 with TRBJ2-3; 7 nucleotides align to TRBD1. This CDR3 comprises 14 residues. Germline V gene sequence: CDR1 ENHRY, CDR2 SYGVKD. V lost 7 bases and J lost 4; bases outside the gene matches: 8. The CDR3 spells CAINGPGGPDTQYF. DNA of the CDR3: TGTGCCATCAACGGACCAGGGGGTCCAGATACGCAGTATTTT.

CDR3 residues: CASSQGAGVQPYEQYF. In DNA, the CDR3 is TGTGCCAGCAGCCAAGGGGCGGGGGTTCAACCCTACGAGCAGTACTTC. The chain uses TRBV3-1 (or the pseudogene TRBV3-2) and TRBJ2-7, with TRBD2 matching over 7 bases. This CDR3 has 16 amino acids. With 1 base clipped from V and 2 bases from J, the junction kept 8 bases outside the gene matches. Germline CDR1 is LGHDT and CDR2 is YNNKEL (reference sequence).

The gene calls are TRBV28 and TRBJ2-1; D gene unclear. This CDR3 has 11 residues. Deletions cut 2 bases from V and 9 bases from J, with 5 bases between. The germline CDR1 and CDR2 sequences are MDHEN and SYDVKM. The CDR3 DNA follows: TGTGCCAGCAGTTTACTCAGTGAGCAGTTCTTC. It is translated as CASSLLSEQFF.

The J gene is TRBJ2-2, the V gene TRBV5-4, with 8 bases that match TRBD2. Germline values: CDR1 SGHNT, CDR2 YYREEE (reference sequence). V lost 1 base and J lost 1; bases outside the gene matches: 0. The CDR3 extends over 15 amino acids. CDR3 region: CASSLTSGNTGELFF. The CDR3 nucleotides read TGTGCCAGCAGCTTGACTAGCGGGAACACCGGGGAGCTGTTTTTT.

This clone is termed large. The chain uses TRBV28 and TRBJ2-5; 9 bases map to TRBD2. The CDR3 extends over 20 amino acids. From germline, CDR1 is MDHEN and CDR2 SYDVKM. Losses at the gene ends were 5 bases for V and 5 bases for J; bases not matched to a gene: 24. DNA of the CDR3: TGTGCCAGCAGTCCTCTCTTTGGTAATAGCGGGGGCCCCTCGGGTGAGACCCAGTACTTC. As protein: CASSPLFGNSGGPSGETQYF.

This chain uses TRBV6-5 with TRBJ1-6; D is ambiguous. The CDR3 totals 14 residues. Trimming stripped 7 bases from V and 0 bases from J, with 7 bases between. From germline, CDR1 is MNHEY and CDR2 SVGAGI. For the CDR3, the DNA is TGTGCCAGCACCGGGAGCTCCTATAATTCACCCCTCCACTTT. This sequence encodes CASTGSSYNSPLHF.

This chain links TRBV5-1 with TRBJ1-4; a possible D gene is TRBD1 (6 bases). The V end was cut by 3 bases, the J end by 6 bases, with 18 bases between. CDR1 is SGHRS, CDR2 YFSETQ, per germline. This CDR3 has 16 residues. CDR3 sequence (DNA): TGCGCCAGCAGCTCAGCCAGTCCAGGGGCGGATGAAAAACTGTTTTTT. Protein product: CASSSASPGADEKLFF.

The V call is TRBV6-5, the J call TRBJ2-7, with 7 bases aligning to TRBD1. The CDR3 totals 13 residues. Germline trimming cut 7 bases from V and 3 bases from J; bases unmatched to any gene: 6. The V gene's germline CDR1 is MNHEY and CDR2 SVGAGI. CDR3 in DNA: TGTGCCAGCAAGAGGGACAGCGTCTACGAGCAGTACTTC. This sequence encodes CASKRDSVYEQYF.